By share, the clone carrying this T cell receptor delta chain ranks as medium-sized (0.01 to 0.1%). With CATT, TCRdb re-called clones from the reads. The sample has 6,500 to 8,000 delta-chain clones, roughly 12% seen once. Germline V gene data show CDR1 as GEAIGNYY and CDR2 as EKD. V gave up 0 bases and J gave up 4 bases; unmatched junction bases: 14. The CDR3 spans 18 residues. This sample was included in a study of gamma-delta chains in newborns, infants, children. The chain links TRDV2 to TRDJ1; 9 bases are a match to TRDD3. Sample: blood. The receptor comes from a child who was a newborn, infant or young child, either healthy, febrile or measles-vaccinated (not recorded which). CDR3 in amino acids: CACDTLRAGGLRHDKLIF. Written as DNA, the CDR3 is TGTGCCTGTGACACCCTACGCGCTGGGGGATTGAGGCACGATAAACTCATCTTT.